The T cell receptor (beta chain) under discussion was sequenced for a study of beta chain features in type 1 diabetes. Study background: Regarding age, gender and cell yields, patients proved similar to healthy donors.

Via CD45RO/CCR7/CD25/CD127/CD95/CD27, cells of the CD4+ naive, central memory, regulatory and stem cell-like memory subsets were sorted. Every bit of the isolated RNA underwent reverse transcription, so sequencing read expressed TCRB transcripts. This table comes from immunoSEQ multiplex PCR, and its TCRdb copy is limited to in-frame clones, with some not included. The table shows around 500,000 clones, with roughly 31% occurring only once. The CDR3 is made up of 14 amino acids. The V segment lost 6 bases and the J segment 6 bases; nucleotides outside the gene matches: 7. In germline, CDR1 is LGHNA, CDR2 YSLEER.

This TCR was recovered from a man between 18 and 29 years old in good health. The specimen sequenced was naive CD4+ T cells from blood. V gene TRBV4-3 combines with J gene TRBJ1-2; 10 bases fit TRBD1. This CDR3 reads CASRRTGGGHGYTF. CDR3 in DNA: TGCGCCAGCAGGAGGACAGGGGGTGGCCATGGCTACACCTTC.